This TCR beta chain is from a study of cytomegalovirus exposure and HLA in healthy donors. In regard to this clone: Its specificity is not known.

Study-level results: Most of the CMV-associated TCR beta chains (in a later analysis) appeared to be HLA-restricted. Most observed TCR sequences were rare, whereas some public TCRs were detected in many donors. Within the data, a cluster of highly shared sequence variants was likely a sequencing artifact.

The primer mix had 60 Vbeta and 13 Jbeta primers. Assay used: immunoSEQ multiplex PCR; TCRdb lists only in-frame clones, some missing. This sample yields hundreds of thousands of clones, of which more than 65% are seen a single time; under 2% belongs to the top ten. The TCR comes from a woman aged 25 to 45 in good health and CMV-seronegative. The sequenced material came from PBMCs.

The CDR3 loop is CASSLGAPIETQYF. CDR3 nucleotide sequence: TGTGCCAGCAGCCTAGGGGCCCCGATCGAGACCCAGTACTTC. This chain connects TRBV9 to TRBJ2-5; D possibly corresponds to TRBD1 (5 bases). This CDR3 has 14 amino acids. CDR1 SGDLS and CDR2 YYNGEE come from the germline V gene. Deletions cut 4 bases from V and 5 bases from J, with 15 bases between.